In its sample, the clone carrying this T cell receptor (beta chain) was seen many times. Its antigen is not identified. Samples came from axillary lymph nodes draining the breast cancer. The CDR3 has 15 residues. Between the trimmed V and J ends, which lost 1 base and 5 bases, there was a span of 13 bases. Germline-derived CDR1 and CDR2 are SGHDT and YYEEEE. TCRdb independently ran MiXCR on the multiplex PCR reads; one entry per CDR3 protein. The sample shows 200,000 or so distinct CDR3 sequences, over 25% of them seen only once. This sample stems from a study of breast tumors, draining lymph nodes, adjacent tissues. Study findings and constraints: Tumor TCR diversity was below lymph nodes but above nontumor tissue. Tumor T cell lymph node origin was a supported hypothesis, not proven.

V and J are TRBV5-6 and TRBJ1-5; D ambiguous. The specimen sequenced was axillary lymph node tissue. The TCR was taken from a female donor with breast cancer. Some clones in this sample may be carry-over from other donors' samples. This chain's CDR3 is CASSLFGETDQPQHF. CDR3 DNA sequence: TGTGCCAGCAGCTTGTTCGGGGAGACGGATCAGCCCCAGCATTTT.